These 13 T cell receptor beta chains were all obtained from the same sample, sequenced in a study of neurological immune-mediated disorders. The time point: longitudinal time-point 3. TCRdb re-analysed the 5' RACE reads in MiXCR, keeping a single row per CDR3 protein. The table lists about 53,000 distinct CDR3 sequences, more than 7% of them singletons, with 1.5% to 2% in the top ten. Sample: PBMCs. These receptors were obtained from a woman aged 40 to 50 in good health.

This clonotype was recorded at least ten times. This chain joins TRBV18 and TRBJ1-2; D uncertain. This CDR3 has 15 amino acids. V gave up 2 bases and J gave up 4 bases, with 14 bases separating them. From germline, CDR1 is KGHSH and CDR2 LQKENI. The CDR3 DNA follows: TGTGCCAGCTCACCAGATCTTTCCGGGAGCTATGGCTACACCTTC. Translating it yields CASSPDLSGSYGYTF.

The CDR3 bases are TGTGCCAGCAGTTTCCCGGACAGGGGTAAAGAGACCCAGTACTTC. This gives the protein CASSFPDRGKETQYF. The chain carries TRBV12-3 or TRBV12-4 and TRBJ2-5; 9 nucleotides match TRBD1. The CDR3 runs to 15 residues. V dropped 3 bases and J dropped 3; count of bases not matched to a gene: 5.

This clonotype was observed at least ten times. The rearrangement joins TRBV7-3 to TRBJ2-1, with 11 nucleotides matching TRBD2. V lost 5 bases and J lost 4; bases outside the gene matches: 10. The CDR3 has 17 amino acids. Germline-derived CDR1 and CDR2 are SGHTA and FQGTGA. CDR3: CASSHGPGLADYNEQFF. CDR3 sequence (DNA): TGTGCCAGCAGCCATGGACCGGGACTAGCGGATTACAATGAGCAGTTCTTC. The full variable domain, in which reference TRBV7-3 and TRBJ2-1 provide the parts outside the CDR3, is GAGVSQTPSNKVTEKGKYVELRCDPISGHTALYWYRQSLGQGPEFLIYFQGTGAADDSGLPNDRFFAVRPEGSVSTLKIQRTERGDSAVYLCASSHGPGLADYNEQFFGPGTRLTVL.

This clonotype was recorded at least ten times. The chain uses TRBV9 and TRBJ1-1; weak D call: TRBD1 (5 bases). Trimming took 2 bases from V and 7 from J, leaving 18 bases between them. Per germline, CDR1 SGDLS and CDR2 YYNGEE. The length of the CDR3 is 15 residues. CDR3 amino acids: CASSVSRDYRYEAFF. CDR3 nucleotides: TGTGCCAGCAGCGTGTCCCGGGACTATCGATATGAAGCTTTCTTT. Using reference TRBV9 and TRBJ1-1 for the parts outside the CDR3, the full variable domain is DSGVTQTPKHLITATGQRVTLRCSPRSGDLSVYWYQQSLDQGLQFLIQYYNGEERAKGNILERFSAQQFPDLHSELNLSSLELGDSALYFCASSVSRDYRYEAFFGQGTRLTVV.

Remarks on this clonotype: Here the CDR3 omits its conserved ending phenylalanine or tryptophan, so a read error is the likely source. The CDR3 sequence: CSVDIGQTSGEQYY. CDR3 coding DNA: TGCAGCGTTGATATAGGGCAGACCTCTGGCGAGCAGTACTAC. This rearrangement joins TRBV29-1 to TRBJ2-7, with unresolved D. Deletions cut 3 bases from V and 6 bases from J, with 18 bases between. This CDR3 contains 14 residues. Germline assignment: CDR1 SQVTM and CDR2 ANQGSEA.

This clonotype was counted at least ten times. V is TRBV29-1 and J is TRBJ2-5; weak D call: TRBD1 (6 bases). This CDR3 region has 12 residues. From germline, CDR1 is SQVTM and CDR2 ANQGSEA. The germline V and J ends were trimmed by 5 bases and 4 bases, with 11 bases remaining between them. The CDR3 is CSVSRGRETQYF. In DNA, the CDR3 is TGCAGCGTTTCCAGGGGAAGAGAGACCCAGTACTTC.

This clonotype came up a few times. The J gene is TRBJ2-1, the V gene TRBV20-1, with unresolved D. The CDR3 runs to 15 residues. The V and J ends lost 0 bases and 3 bases respectively, with 12 bases between them. Germline CDR1 reads DFQATT; CDR2 reads SNEGSKA (reference sequence). CDR3 region: CSARESGSNYNEQFF. The CDR3, as DNA: TGCAGTGCTAGAGAGTCCGGGTCTAACTACAATGAGCAGTTCTTC.

The table lists this clonotype with many counts. V is TRBV5-1 and J is TRBJ2-3; weak D call: TRBD1 (6 bases). The CDR3 has 14 amino acids. Trimming took 5 bases from V and 1 from J, leaving 11 bases between them. Germline V gene lookup returns CDR1 SGHRS and CDR2 YFSETQ. This CDR3 is CASRRGRGTDTQYF. The CDR3 DNA follows: TGCGCCAGCAGAAGGGGGAGAGGCACAGATACGCAGTATTTT.

This clonotype was seen ten or more times. The CDR3 sequence is CASSQEYSTDTQYF. The CDR3 DNA follows: TGCGCCAGCAGCCAAGAATACAGCACAGATACGCAGTATTTT. The chain has TRBV4-3 and TRBJ2-3; D is unresolved. V was clipped by 0 bases and J by 0 bases, with 4 bases between them. CDR3 size: 14 residues. Germline values: CDR1 LGHNA, CDR2 YSLEER.

This clonotype appeared many times. V gene TRBV7-6 combines with J gene TRBJ2-7, with D tentatively TRBD1 or TRBD2 (5 bases each). Trimming stripped 2 bases from V and 2 bases from J, with 10 bases between. The length of the CDR3 is 14 residues. Germline values: CDR1 SGHVS, CDR2 FNYEAQ. The CDR3 nucleotides are TGTGCCAGCAGCTTATTTGGGGGTACCTACGAGCAGTACTTC. Its translation is CASSLFGGTYEQYF.

This clonotype was seen at least ten times. The V and J genes are TRBV7-7 and TRBJ2-3; TRBD1 matches 8 bases. The CDR3 contains 15 residues. The germline V gene encodes CDR1 SSHAT and CDR2 FNYEAQ (reference sequence). Trimming took 2 bases from V and 6 from J; bases not matched to a gene: 7. CDR3 amino acids: CASSLRTGKRDTQYF. CDR3 DNA sequence: TGTGCCAGCAGCTTACGGACAGGGAAAAGGGATACGCAGTATTTT.

This clonotype was counted ten times or more. The chain couples TRBV21-1 to TRBJ2-4; the table's D call TRBD1 went unverified against the DNA. TRBV21-1 counts as a pseudogene. The CDR3 sequence is 14 residues long. The CDR3, as DNA: TGTGCCAGGATATACGGGACAGCCAAAAACATTCAGTACTTC. The encoded protein is CARIYGTAKNIQYF.

This chain links TRBV24-1 with TRBJ2-7; D uncertain. The CDR3 is made up of 13 amino acids. Per germline, CDR1 KGHDR and CDR2 SFDVKD. Trimming pared 4 bases from V and 6 bases from J, leaving 12 bases between. The CDR3 region has the DNA TGTGCCACCAGTGAGGCCCCCTCAAGCGAGCAGTACTTC. It codes for CATSEAPSSEQYF.